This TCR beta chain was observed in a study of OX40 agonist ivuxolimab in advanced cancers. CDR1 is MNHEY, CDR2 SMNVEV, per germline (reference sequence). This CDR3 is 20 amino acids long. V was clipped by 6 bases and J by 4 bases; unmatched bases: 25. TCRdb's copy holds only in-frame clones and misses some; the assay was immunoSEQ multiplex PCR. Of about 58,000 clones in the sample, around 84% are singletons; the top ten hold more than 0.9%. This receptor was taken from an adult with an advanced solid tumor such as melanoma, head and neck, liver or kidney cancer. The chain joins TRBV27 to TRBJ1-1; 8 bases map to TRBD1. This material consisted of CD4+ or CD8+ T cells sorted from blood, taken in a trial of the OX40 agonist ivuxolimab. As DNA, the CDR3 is TGTGCCAGCAGACGTCGGGACAGGCTCTCTCTAGGGGACCTAAGCACTGAAGCTTTCTTT. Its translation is CASRRRDRLSLGDLSTEAFF.